The rows below give T cell receptor beta chains drawn from one sample of a study of T cell responses to AZD1222 COVID-19 vaccine. The assay was immunoSEQ multiplex PCR, and TCRdb's table has in-frame clones only and misses some. The repertoire holds roughly 150,000 clones, roughly 92% seen once, with about 1.4% in the top ten. The specimen comprised peripheral blood, sampled on day 0 of AZD1222 vaccination. The receptor set was obtained from an adult in good health. The CDR3 runs from the conserved cysteine through the conserved F or W. The order of the fields is V gene, D gene, clone size, J gene, CDR3 DNA, CDR3 protein. D genes are given only for firm matches. For some rows the clone size is stated as once, few or many, or as a class when expanded; others skip it.

>TRBV6-1|.|.|TRBJ2-3
TGTGCCAGCAGTGAACAGGACACAGATACGCAGTATTTT
CASSEQDTDTQYF
>TRBV7-9|.|once|TRBJ2-1
TGTGCCAGCAGCTTAGGGGGCGGCGAGCAGTTCTTC
CASSLGGGEQFF
>TRBV27|.|.|TRBJ1-2
TGTGCCAGCAGTTATACGGGGGAAGATGGCTACACCTTC
CASSYTGEDGYTF
>TRBV6-2/TRBV6-3|.|.|TRBJ1-1
TGTGCCAGCAGTTACAGGTTGGACACTGAAGCTTTCTTT
CASSYRLDTEAFF
>TRBV4-1|TRBD1|.|TRBJ1-4
TGCGCCAGCAGCCCCGGACAGGGGAATGAAAAACTGTTTTTT
CASSPGQGNEKLFF
>TRBV30|.|.|TRBJ2-1
TGTGCCTGGAGCCTCGGGACCAGCTCCTACAATGAGCAGTTCTTC
CAWSLGTSSYNEQFF
>TRBV21-1|.|.|TRBJ2-1
TGTGCCAGCAGCCCCGACAGGGGGATGAGCAATGAGCAGTTCTTC
CASSPDRGMSNEQFF
>TRBV30|.|.|TRBJ1-2
TGTGCCTGGAGTGTACCCGGGGGCTATGGCTACACCTTC
CAWSVPGGYGYTF
>TRBV27|.|.|TRBJ1-2
TGTGCCAGCAGTTTATATACCGGGACCGCCGATGGCTACACCTTC
CASSLYTGTADGYTF
>TRBV7-9|TRBD1|.|TRBJ1-2
TGTGCCAGCAGCTCCGGCCCGGGACAGCCTTTTTATACCTTC
CASSSGPGQPFYTF
>TRBV5-4|TRBD1|.|TRBJ1-6
TGTGCCAGCAGCTCCCTGACAGGGGGGAATTCACCCCTCCACTTT
CASSSLTGGNSPLHF
>TRBV28|TRBD1|.|TRBJ1-2
TGTGCCAGCAGCCCCGGACAGGACTATGGCTACACCTTC
CASSPGQDYGYTF
>TRBV7-9|.|.|TRBJ1-2
TGTGCCAGCAGCTCCCCCGACCGGGTCTATGGCTACACCTTC
CASSSPDRVYGYTF
>TRBV29-1|TRBD1|.|TRBJ1-3
TGCAGCGCTGACAGGGGACAGGGTTCTGGAAACACCATATATTTT
CSADRGQGSGNTIYF
>TRBV2|.|.|TRBJ2-7
TGTGCCAGCAGTGAAGAGGTCGGGTACGAGCAGTACTTC
CASSEEVGYEQYF
>TRBV20-1|.|.|TRBJ2-5
TGCAGTCCTCAAAGCGGCGGGACCCAGTACTTC
CSPQSGGTQYF
>TRBV7-2|TRBD1|.|TRBJ2-7
TGTGCCAGCAGCCCCGGACAGGGCCCATACGAGCAGTACTTC
CASSPGQGPYEQYF
>TRBV20-1|.|.|TRBJ2-1
TGCAGTGCTAGTAAAGGCTTGCGCCACAATGAGCAGTTCTTC
CSASKGLRHNEQFF
>TRBV28|.|.|TRBJ2-3
TGTGCCAGCAGTTCCCCAGGGCGCGGAGATACGCAGTATTTT
CASSSPGRGDTQYF
>TRBV6-2/TRBV6-3|.|.|TRBJ1-1
TGTGCCAGCAGGTACAGGGCGGTTACTGAAGCTTTCTTT
CASRYRAVTEAFF
>TRBV7-9|.|.|TRBJ1-5
TGTGCCAGCAGCCGAGGGGAGGGCAATCAGCCCCAGCATTTT
CASSRGEGNQPQHF
>TRBV2|.|.|TRBJ1-5
TGTGCCAGCAGCCGCAGGTTAGGGGATAGCAATCAGCCCCAGCATTTT
CASSRRLGDSNQPQHF
>TRBV4-1|.|.|TRBJ1-2
TGCGCCAGCAGCCAAGAGGAAACAGGGCCCTACGGCTACACCTTC
CASSQEETGPYGYTF
>TRBV4-3|TRBD1|.|TRBJ1-2
TGCGCCAGCAGCCAGGGACAGGTCTATGGCTACACCTTC
CASSQGQVYGYTF
>TRBV7-2|TRBD1|once|TRBJ1-1
TGTGCCAGCAGCCTCCTACAGGGGAGCACTGAAGCTTTCTTT
CASSLLQGSTEAFF
>TRBV6-5|TRBD2|.|TRBJ2-1
TGTGCCAGCAGTTTTCCCCGGGGGGGCCCGAGTGAGCAGTTCTTC
CASSFPRGGPSEQFF
>TRBV5-4|TRBD1|.|TRBJ2-7
TGTGCCAGCAGCTTGACAGGACAGGGGGGGGCCTACGAGCAGTACTTC
CASSLTGQGGAYEQYF
>TRBV11-2|TRBD1|few|TRBJ1-2
TGTGCCAGCAGCTTAGTGGCAGGGGGCGGCTACACCTTC
CASSLVAGGGYTF
>TRBV11-2|.|.|TRBJ2-7
TGTGCCAGCAGCTCGAGACAGGTTCTGGACGAGCAGTACTTC
CASSSRQVLDEQYF
>TRBV19|TRBD1|.|TRBJ1-5
TGTGCCAGTAGTATGGGACAGGGGTTAAGCAATCAGCCCCAGCATTTT
CASSMGQGLSNQPQHF
>TRBV25-1|.|.|TRBJ2-4
TGTGCCAGCAGTGAGGGGGGTAATAGGGCCAAAAACATTCAGTACTTC
CASSEGGNRAKNIQYF
>TRBV11-2|.|.|TRBJ1-2
TGTGCCAGCAGCTTACCTAGGGGGGAGACAGCAACCAACCCTGGCTACACCTTC
CASSLPRGETATNPGYTF